Listed below are T cell receptor beta chains from one sample, sequenced in a study of long-term antiretroviral therapy in people with HIV. This table comes from immunoSEQ multiplex PCR, and its TCRdb copy is limited to in-frame clones, with some not included. Of 17,000 or so clones in the sample, 90% to 95% were seen once. The specimen comprised unsorted PBMCs, sampled 0.3 years after starting antiretroviral therapy. Receptors were obtained from a man aged 55 to 70 with HIV. CDR3s include the opening cysteine and the closing phenylalanine or tryptophan. Fields, in order: CDR3 length, clone size, D gene, V gene, J gene, CDR3 DNA, CDR3 protein. D genes are given only for firm matches. Not all rows give a size; the values are once, few, many and, for expanded clones, a class.

length: 11
size: NA
D: NA
V: TRBV4-3
J: TRBJ1-2
DNA: TGCGCCAGCAGCCGGGGGCATGGCTACACCTTC
CDR3: CASSRGHGYTF

length: 14
size: NA
D: NA
V: TRBV5-1
J: TRBJ1-1
DNA: TGCGCCAGCAGCTTCGGCAGGGGGAACACTGAAGCTTTCTTT
CDR3: CASSFGRGNTEAFF

length: 14
size: NA
D: NA
V: TRBV2
J: TRBJ2-1
DNA: TGTGCCAGCAGTGAGCTCGGAATGACAAATGAGCAGTTCTTC
CDR3: CASSELGMTNEQFF

length: 14
size: NA
D: TRBD1
V: TRBV29-1
J: TRBJ2-7
DNA: TGCAGCGTGGGCAACAGGGGTCGTTCCTACGAGCAGTACTTC
CDR3: CSVGNRGRSYEQYF

length: 17
size: NA
D: NA
V: TRBV27
J: TRBJ2-3
DNA: TGTGCCAGCAGCTATAGCTGGGTAACGACTAGCACAGATACGCAGTATTTT
CDR3: CASSYSWVTTSTDTQYF

length: 14
size: once
D: NA
V: TRBV7-8
J: TRBJ1-1
DNA: TGTGCCAGCAGCTTACTGCTCTCCATCACTGAAGCTTTCTTT
CDR3: CASSLLLSITEAFF

length: 14
size: NA
D: NA
V: TRBV6-1
J: TRBJ1-2
DNA: TGTGCCAGCAGTGAAGCGTGGGAGATCTATGGCTACACCTTC
CDR3: CASSEAWEIYGYTF

length: 17
size: NA
D: TRBD2
V: TRBV7-3
J: TRBJ2-3
DNA: TGTGCCAGCAGCCCCCCCCCAGGGACTAGCGGATCTATGCCGCAGTATTTT
CDR3: CASSPPPGTSGSMPQYF

length: 15
size: NA
D: NA
V: TRBV9
J: TRBJ1-4
DNA: TGTGCCAGCAGTCGAATCGCAGGGATTAATGAAAAACTGTTTTTT
CDR3: CASSRIAGINEKLFF

length: 14
size: NA
D: TRBD1
V: TRBV6-5
J: TRBJ2-7
DNA: TGTGCCAGCAGTTACCTTCCAGGGGGCTACGAGCAGTACTTC
CDR3: CASSYLPGGYEQYF

length: 13
size: once
D: NA
V: TRBV6-5
J: TRBJ2-7
DNA: TGTGCCAGCAGTTTGAAGGACCCCTACGAGCAGTACTTC
CDR3: CASSLKDPYEQYF

length: 13
size: NA
D: NA
V: TRBV5-1
J: TRBJ2-5
DNA: TGCGCCAGCAGCTTGTCTTCGTTAGAGACCCAGTACTTC
CDR3: CASSLSSLETQYF

length: 15
size: NA
D: TRBD1
V: TRBV11-3
J: TRBJ1-5
DNA: TGTGCCAGCAGGAGTGACAGGGCGGTTTGTCAGCCCCAGCATTTT
CDR3: CASRSDRAVCQPQHF

length: 16
size: once
D: TRBD2
V: TRBV29-1
J: TRBJ2-3
DNA: TGCAGCGTTGAAGGTGGACTAGCGGGAAGCTCAGATACGCAGTATTTT
CDR3: CSVEGGLAGSSDTQYF

length: 14
size: NA
D: NA
V: TRBV6-5
J: TRBJ1-5
DNA: TGTGCCAGCAGTTCCGCAGTGGCTGATCAGCCCCAGCATTTT
CDR3: CASSSAVADQPQHF

length: 15
size: NA
D: TRBD1
V: TRBV11-2
J: TRBJ1-1
DNA: TGTGCCAGCAGCTCGGAACAGGGGGGCCCCCCTGAAGCTTTCTTT
CDR3: CASSSEQGGPPEAFF

length: 14
size: NA
D: NA
V: TRBV28
J: TRBJ2-7
DNA: TGTGCCAGCAGTTTAGGTCAGGGCCCCTACGAGCAGTACTTC
CDR3: CASSLGQGPYEQYF

length: 16
size: NA
D: TRBD1
V: TRBV5-4
J: TRBJ1-6
DNA: TGTGCCAGCAGCCTAACCGGACAGGGAGCGAGTTCACCCCTCCACTTT
CDR3: CASSLTGQGASSPLHF

length: 14
size: NA
D: NA
V: TRBV5-1
J: TRBJ2-5
DNA: TGCGCCAGCAGCTTGTTTCTGGATCAAGAGACCCAGTACTTC
CDR3: CASSLFLDQETQYF

length: 13
size: NA
D: NA
V: TRBV7-3
J: TRBJ2-3
DNA: TGTGCCAGCAGCTCGAGGGCCCGCGATACGCAGTATTTT
CDR3: CASSSRARDTQYF

length: 15
size: NA
D: NA
V: TRBV9
J: TRBJ2-2
DNA: TGTGCCAGCAGCGTAGGGGGGGGCTCCACCGGGGAGCTGTTTTTT
CDR3: CASSVGGGSTGELFF

length: 18
size: NA
D: NA
V: TRBV2
J: TRBJ1-5
DNA: TGTGCCAGCAGTTACGTCTCAGACAGCCCGACATGGGGTCAGCCCCAGCATTTT
CDR3: CASSYVSDSPTWGQPQHF

length: 12
size: NA
D: NA
V: TRBV5-1
J: TRBJ2-3
DNA: TGCGCCAGCAGGCCTAGCACAGATACGCAGTATTTT
CDR3: CASRPSTDTQYF

length: 15
size: NA
D: NA
V: TRBV7-9
J: TRBJ2-2
DNA: TGTGCCAGCAGCTTTTTAGCTCGATCTCCCGGGGAGCTGTTTTTT
CDR3: CASSFLARSPGELFF

length: 16
size: NA
D: NA
V: TRBV19
J: TRBJ1-5
DNA: TGTGCCAGTAGTCCCCGGGGGGTCGGAGACGGGCAGCCCCAGCATTTT
CDR3: CASSPRGVGDGQPQHF

length: 15
size: NA
D: TRBD1
V: TRBV12-5
J: TRBJ1-1
DNA: TGTGCTAGTGGTACTTACAGGGGGCAAAACACTGAAGCTTTCTTT
CDR3: CASGTYRGQNTEAFF

length: 12
size: NA
D: NA
V: TRBV18
J: TRBJ2-7
DNA: TGTGCCAGCTCACCACGGGAGCCCGAGCAGTACTTC
CDR3: CASSPREPEQYF

length: 15
size: NA
D: TRBD1
V: TRBV19
J: TRBJ1-1
DNA: TGTGCCAGTACCTATAGGGACAGGGCGAGGACTGAAGCTTTCTTT
CDR3: CASTYRDRARTEAFF

length: 16
size: NA
D: NA
V: TRBV5-1
J: TRBJ1-2
DNA: TGCGCCAGCAGCTTGGGTACGGAACAGGGTTTGTATGGCTACACCTTC
CDR3: CASSLGTEQGLYGYTF

length: 15
size: NA
D: TRBD1
V: TRBV5-1
J: TRBJ2-5
DNA: TGCGCCAGCAGCTTTATCGGGACAGTCCAAGAGACCCAGTACTTC
CDR3: CASSFIGTVQETQYF

length: 14
size: NA
D: TRBD1
V: TRBV13
J: TRBJ1-4
DNA: TGTGCCAGCAGATCCGGGACAGACAATGAAAAACTGTTTTTT
CDR3: CASRSGTDNEKLFF

length: 14
size: NA
D: NA
V: TRBV19
J: TRBJ2-3
DNA: TGTGCCAGTAGTATCGGCAGGAGCACAGATACGCAGTATTTT
CDR3: CASSIGRSTDTQYF

length: 17
size: once
D: TRBD1
V: TRBV5-1
J: TRBJ1-4
DNA: TGCGCCAGCAGCGTGGGGACAGGGGGAACAACTAATGAAAAACTGTTTTTT
CDR3: CASSVGTGGTTNEKLFF